The rows below give T cell receptor beta chains drawn from one sample of a study of OX40 agonist ivuxolimab in advanced cancers. Some clones are missing from TCRdb's copy, which holds only in-frame ones; the method was immunoSEQ multiplex PCR. The sample shows fewer than 100,000 clones, about 80% of them seen only once. The sample consisted of CD4+ or CD8+ T cells sorted from blood, taken in a trial of the OX40 agonist ivuxolimab. Source of these receptors: an adult with an advanced solid tumor such as melanoma, head and neck, liver or kidney cancer. Both conserved end residues are part of each CDR3. The order of the fields is V gene, clone size, D gene, J gene, CDR3 protein, CDR3 DNA. A D gene is named only where the DNA matches it firmly. Clone size is not always given. Where it is, it says once, few, many or a class for expanded clones.

v_call: TRBV30; clone_size: .; d_call: .; j_call: TRBJ2-1; cdr3_aa: CAWSAPLLEQFF; cdr3_nt: TGTGCCTGGAGTGCCCCCTTATTGGAGCAGTTCTTC
v_call: TRBV19; clone_size: once; d_call: TRBD2; j_call: TRBJ2-5; cdr3_aa: CASSIGRTSGGQETQYF; cdr3_nt: TGTGCCAGTAGTATAGGACGGACTAGCGGGGGACAAGAGACCCAGTACTTC
v_call: TRBV25-1; clone_size: once; d_call: .; j_call: TRBJ2-1; cdr3_aa: CASSEDRAYSYNEQFF; cdr3_nt: TGTGCCAGCAGTGAAGACAGAGCTTACTCTTACAATGAGCAGTTCTTC
v_call: TRBV20-1; clone_size: few; d_call: .; j_call: TRBJ1-1; cdr3_aa: CSARRGGEAFF; cdr3_nt: TGCAGTGCTAGACGGGGTGGTGAAGCTTTCTTT
v_call: TRBV18; clone_size: .; d_call: .; j_call: TRBJ1-2; cdr3_aa: CASSQGRNYGYTF; cdr3_nt: TGTGCCAGCTCACAAGGACGTAACTATGGCTACACCTTC
v_call: TRBV5-6; clone_size: .; d_call: TRBD1; j_call: TRBJ1-2; cdr3_aa: CASLRDRGPGVYGYTF; cdr3_nt: TGTGCCAGCCTCCGGGACAGGGGGCCTGGGGTCTATGGCTACACCTTC
v_call: TRBV11-2; clone_size: few; d_call: TRBD2; j_call: TRBJ2-1; cdr3_aa: CASSLRIVGGAYNEQFF; cdr3_nt: TGTGCCAGCAGCTTACGGATAGTGGGGGGGGCCTACAATGAGCAGTTCTTC
v_call: TRBV19; clone_size: .; d_call: TRBD1; j_call: TRBJ2-5; cdr3_aa: CASSISGTGALPVDQETQYF; cdr3_nt: TGTGCCAGTAGTATATCTGGGACAGGGGCGCTCCCGGTGGATCAAGAGACCCAGTACTTC
v_call: TRBV21-1; clone_size: .; d_call: .; j_call: TRBJ2-5; cdr3_aa: CASSQSQTEKETQYF; cdr3_nt: TGTGCCAGCAGCCAGAGCCAGACAGAAAAAGAGACCCAGTACTTC
v_call: TRBV18; clone_size: .; d_call: .; j_call: TRBJ1-4; cdr3_aa: CASSRDANEKLFF; cdr3_nt: TGTGCCAGCTCTCGGGATGCTAATGAAAAACTGTTTTTT
v_call: TRBV6-4; clone_size: few; d_call: TRBD2; j_call: TRBJ2-3; cdr3_aa: CASSEGLAGPTQYF; cdr3_nt: TGTGCCAGCAGTGAGGGACTAGCGGGACCCACGCAGTATTTT
v_call: TRBV4-3; clone_size: .; d_call: TRBD1; j_call: TRBJ1-3; cdr3_aa: CASSLLSQGGGNTIYF; cdr3_nt: TGCGCCAGCAGCCTACTTTCGCAGGGGGGAGGAAACACCATATATTTT
v_call: TRBV18; clone_size: few; d_call: TRBD1; j_call: TRBJ2-7; cdr3_aa: CASSAGTGSHYEQYF; cdr3_nt: TGTGCCAGCTCAGCTGGGACAGGGAGTCACTACGAGCAGTACTTC
v_call: TRBV6-5; clone_size: .; d_call: .; j_call: TRBJ1-5; cdr3_aa: CASSYGQGSGQPQHF; cdr3_nt: TGTGCCAGCAGTTATGGTCAGGGTAGTGGTCAGCCCCAGCATTTT
v_call: TRBV2; clone_size: .; d_call: .; j_call: TRBJ1-2; cdr3_aa: CASDLVGGSHGYTF; cdr3_nt: TGTGCCAGCGACCTCGTGGGGGGTTCTCATGGCTACACCTTC
v_call: TRBV7-8; clone_size: once; d_call: .; j_call: TRBJ2-5; cdr3_aa: CASSLRSDQETQYF; cdr3_nt: TGTGCCAGCAGCTTAAGGTCCGACCAAGAGACCCAGTACTTC
v_call: TRBV15; clone_size: .; d_call: TRBD1; j_call: TRBJ1-4; cdr3_aa: CATSIGGSNEKLFF; cdr3_nt: TGTGCCACCAGCATAGGGGGCTCTAATGAAAAACTGTTTTTT
v_call: TRBV6-5; clone_size: .; d_call: .; j_call: TRBJ1-2; cdr3_aa: CASSAYGGYTF; cdr3_nt: TGTGCCAGCAGTGCCTATGGGGGCTACACCTTC
v_call: TRBV7-9; clone_size: .; d_call: TRBD1; j_call: TRBJ1-3; cdr3_aa: CASSTIGTGGNTIYF; cdr3_nt: TGTGCCAGCAGCACCATCGGGACAGGTGGAAACACCATATATTTT
v_call: TRBV28; clone_size: .; d_call: .; j_call: TRBJ1-2; cdr3_aa: CASSLSSYNYGYTF; cdr3_nt: TGTGCCAGCAGTTTAAGCTCGTATAACTATGGCTACACCTTC
v_call: TRBV19; clone_size: .; d_call: .; j_call: TRBJ1-1; cdr3_aa: CASSIFGRMNTEAFF; cdr3_nt: TGTGCCAGTAGTATATTTGGGCGAATGAACACTGAAGCTTTCTTT
v_call: TRBV19; clone_size: .; d_call: .; j_call: TRBJ1-5; cdr3_aa: CASSTRQPQGPQHF; cdr3_nt: TGTGCCAGTAGTACCCGACAGCCCCAAGGCCCCCAGCATTTT
v_call: TRBV18; clone_size: .; d_call: TRBD1; j_call: TRBJ1-4; cdr3_aa: CASSPYDRGVEKLFF; cdr3_nt: TGTGCCAGCTCACCCTACGACAGGGGGGTTGAAAAACTGTTTTTT
v_call: TRBV29-1; clone_size: .; d_call: .; j_call: TRBJ2-7; cdr3_aa: CSVEGGTYEQYF; cdr3_nt: TGCAGCGTTGAAGGGGGAACCTACGAGCAGTACTTC
v_call: TRBV29-1; clone_size: .; d_call: TRBD2; j_call: TRBJ2-1; cdr3_aa: CSVEGGRGRFGEQFF; cdr3_nt: TGCAGCGTTGAAGGCGGGAGGGGGCGCTTTGGTGAGCAGTTCTTC
v_call: TRBV7-9; clone_size: few; d_call: .; j_call: TRBJ2-3; cdr3_aa: CASSLGLAGTDTQYF; cdr3_nt: TGTGCCAGCAGCTTAGGGTTAGCGGGCACAGATACGCAGTATTTT
v_call: TRBV7-3; clone_size: once; d_call: TRBD2; j_call: TRBJ2-2; cdr3_aa: CASSLFSGRDGTGELFF; cdr3_nt: TGTGCCAGCAGCTTGTTTAGCGGGAGAGATGGTACCGGGGAGCTGTTTTTT
v_call: TRBV5-8; clone_size: .; d_call: .; j_call: TRBJ2-4; cdr3_aa: CASSLMSGWVSGNIQYF; cdr3_nt: TGTGCCAGCAGCTTGATGTCAGGGTGGGTTTCTGGAAACATTCAGTACTTC